The present entry profiles one T cell receptor (beta chain) with its context. The antigen remains unidentified. The germline CDR1 and CDR2 sequences are SGHRS and YFSETQ. V lost 2 bases to trimming and J lost 7 bases, with 13 bases between them. The CDR3 is 14 residues long. Unique molecular identifiers were attached to individual cDNA molecules. TCRdb ran MiXCR on the 5' RACE reads and lists one entry per CDR3 protein. The sample yields tens of thousands of distinct CDR3 sequences, around 10% seen once. The data originate from a study of early T cells in non-severe SARS-CoV-2 infection. Study-wide context: Sequencing of bulk RNA from unsorted whole blood was done, without chain pairing.

Study outcomes and limitations: Comparison of clonotypes with VDJdb favored anti-spike CD8 responses while missing private and CD4 specificities.

This chain uses TRBV5-1 with TRBJ2-1, with a possible D match to TRBD1 (6 bases). Source: whole blood, taken at baseline. This sequence was found in an adult who was a healthcare worker with PCR-confirmed SARS-CoV-2 infection or an uninfected control (not recorded which). The CDR3 sequence is CASSLIAGENEQFF. The DNA for the CDR3 is TGCGCCAGCAGCTTAATCGCAGGGGAGAATGAGCAGTTCTTC.